The 28 T cell receptor beta chains below come from one sample, sequenced in a study of T cells after yellow fever vaccination. MiXCR, applied by TCRdb to the 5' RACE reads, yields one record per CDR3 protein. The table includes some 63,000 distinct CDR3 sequences, 6.5% to 8% detected once. The specimen comprised CD8+ T cells sorted from PBMCs, sampled 15 days after the yellow fever booster vaccination. The receptors come from a man aged 25 to 45 who received the YFV17D yellow fever vaccine.

With respect to this clonotype: A much bigger clone sits one base away, suggesting this may be a read error. The chain carries TRBV12-3 or TRBV12-4 and TRBJ2-5; tentatively, D is TRBD2 (5 bases). The CDR3 extends over 13 amino acids. The CDR3 DNA sequence: TGTGCCAGAAGTTTCTGGACGGGGAAGACCCAGTACTTC. As protein: CARSFWTGKTQYF.

This clonotype has at least ten counts. This chain connects TRBV20-1 to TRBJ1-5; D gene unclear. Germline values: CDR1 DFQATT, CDR2 SNEGSKA (reference sequence). The CDR3 extends over 14 amino acids. Trimming stripped 1 base from V and 1 base from J, with 8 bases between. CDR3 region: CSARALGSNQPQHF. CDR3 bases: TGCAGTGCTAGAGCCCTGGGCAGCAATCAGCCCCAGCATTTT.

This clonotype came up many times. The chain joins TRBV27 to TRBJ2-3; possible D gene TRBD2, 6 bases. CDR1 is MNHEY, CDR2 SMNVEV, per germline (reference sequence). The CDR3 loop spans 20 amino acids. V was trimmed by 2 bases and J by 1 base, leaving 25 bases between them. DNA of the CDR3: TGTGCCAGCAGTTTAAGTCGGAGGGTAGCGAACCCTAGGGGCACAGATACGCAGTATTTT. Protein product: CASSLSRRVANPRGTDTQYF.

This chain joins TRBV20-1 and TRBJ2-2; D might be TRBD1 or TRBD2, each matching 5 bases. V was shortened by 6 bases and J by 2 bases, with 16 bases between the two germline ends. From germline, CDR1 is DFQATT and CDR2 SNEGSKA (reference sequence). This CDR3 has 15 residues. CDR3 region: CSAPGPGRNTGELFF. In DNA form, the CDR3 reads TGCAGTGCCCCTGGGCCGGGGCGAAACACCGGGGAGCTGTTTTTT.

This clonotype was detected ten times or more. V usage is TRBV7-9 and J usage is TRBJ2-1; D is unresolved. The ends were cut back, 3 bases at V and 4 bases at J, with 10 bases in the middle. Germline CDR1 is SEHNR and CDR2 is FQNEAQ (reference sequence). The length of the CDR3 is 14 residues. CDR3 nucleotide sequence: TGTGCCAGCAGCTTTACGGGTGGTTACAATGAGCAGTTCTTC. Protein sequence: CASSFTGGYNEQFF.

There are a few counts of this clonotype. The rearrangement joins TRBV15 to TRBJ2-6; 8 positions match TRBD1. V lost 0 bases and J lost 2; bases outside the gene matches: 6. The length of the CDR3 is 18 residues. Germline assignment: CDR1 LNHNV and CDR2 YYDKDF (reference sequence). CDR3 residues: CATSRDPPDRAGANVLTF. CDR3 DNA: TGTGCCACCAGCAGAGACCCCCCGGACAGGGCTGGGGCCAACGTCCTGACTTTC.

This clonotype occurred many times. The gene calls are TRBV5-1 and TRBJ2-3, with D tentatively TRBD1 or TRBD2 (5 bases each). CDR3 length equals 16 residues. V dropped 3 bases and J dropped 0 bases, with 14 bases sitting between them. CDR1 is SGHRS and CDR2 is YFSETQ in the germline V gene. DNA of the CDR3: TGCGCCAGCAGCTCCCCCACCGAGGGGAGCACAGATACGCAGTATTTT. This translates into CASSSPTEGSTDTQYF.

This clonotype occurred many times. The chain couples TRBV20-1 to TRBJ2-7; D call uncertain. Trimming removed 1 base at V and 1 base at J, with 8 bases between. The CDR3 is made up of 13 amino acids. CDR1 is DFQATT and CDR2 is SNEGSKA in the germline V gene (reference sequence). The CDR3 loop reads CSARGVESYEQYF. CDR3 in DNA: TGCAGTGCTAGAGGAGTGGAATCCTACGAGCAGTACTTC.

This clonotype showed up many times. The V call is TRBV2, the J call TRBJ2-3; 9 nucleotides align to TRBD2. Germline CDR1 and CDR2: SNHLY and FYNNEI. J gave up 6 bases and V 9 bases, and 10 bases lay outside the gene matches. This CDR3 is 14 amino acids long. The CDR3 sequence is CARTLAGVGDTQYF. CDR3 nucleotides: TGTGCCAGAACTTTAGCGGGAGTGGGGGATACGCAGTATTTT.

As for this clonotype: A read error is possible here, since a much larger clone lies one base away. This chain connects TRBV27 to TRBJ2-1; D gene unclear. The CDR3 spans 15 residues. Germline CDR1 reads MNHEY; CDR2 reads SMNVEV (reference sequence). The CDR3 here is CASMVAVSSYNEKFF. DNA of the CDR3: TGTGCCAGCATGGTGGCCGTCAGCTCCTACAATGAGAAGTTCTTC.

V gene TRBV25-1 combines with J gene TRBJ2-1; 10 bases are shared with TRBD2. The germline gives CDR1 MGHDK, CDR2 SYGVNS. CDR3 size: 19 residues. The V and J ends lost 4 bases and 5 bases, in that order; junction bases with no gene match: 17. CDR3 DNA: TGTGCCAGCAGTGCCGGGACTAGCGAGAAGGGGTCAGGGAACAATGAGCAGTTCTTC. This sequence encodes CASSAGTSEKGSGNNEQFF.

This clonotype was detected many times. This chain connects TRBV7-9 to TRBJ2-3; D is unresolved. Germline CDR1 reads SEHNR; CDR2 reads FQNEAQ (reference sequence). CDR3 length equals 15 residues. With 1 base removed from V and 0 bases from J, the gap between germline ends came to 8 bases. CDR3 DNA sequence: TGTGCCAGCAGCTTAGGTGTAGCAAGCACAGATACGCAGTATTTT. Its protein product is CASSLGVASTDTQYF.

Many counts were recorded for this clonotype. V and J are TRBV2 and TRBJ2-1; D remains ambiguous. V was shortened by 1 base and J by 1 base, with 8 bases between the two germline ends. Germline CDR1 SNHLY, CDR2 FYNNEI. The CDR3 runs to 15 residues. CDR3 DNA: TGTGCCAGCAGTGAAGATGGGGTTTCCTACAATGAGCAGTTCTTC. Its protein is CASSEDGVSYNEQFF.

This clonotype was counted only a few times. J is TRBJ1-2 and V is TRBV5-1, with D possibly TRBD1 on 6 matching bases. V gave up 1 base and J gave up 4 bases, with 8 bases separating them. The CDR3 consists of 13 residues. Germline assignment: CDR1 SGHRS and CDR2 YFSETQ. The CDR3, as DNA: TGCGCCAGCAGCTTGACAGGGCTCTATGGCTACACCTTC. Protein sequence: CASSLTGLYGYTF.

This clonotype has ten or more counts. This sequence joins TRBV12-3 or TRBV12-4 and TRBJ2-1; 10 bases map to TRBD2. V was clipped by 3 bases and J by 8 bases; unmatched bases: 4. The CDR3 loop spans 14 amino acids. CDR3 sequence reads: CASSFLAGAHEQFF. The CDR3 bases are TGTGCCAGCAGTTTCCTAGCGGGAGCTCATGAGCAGTTCTTC.

Ten or more counts support this clonotype. V is TRBV6-5 and J is TRBJ2-7; D ambiguous. Trimming cost V 2 bases and J 4 bases, with 6 bases left between them. Germline CDR1 reads MNHEY; CDR2 reads SVGAGI. The CDR3 consists of 12 residues. The CDR3 DNA follows: TGTGCCAGCAGTTACAACGGATACGAGCAGTACTTC. Protein: CASSYNGYEQYF.

This clonotype was detected many times. The chain employs TRBV10-2 and TRBJ2-1; 8 nucleotides align to TRBD2. The germline V gene encodes CDR1 WSHSY and CDR2 SAAADI. The CDR3 sequence is 12 residues long. The V gene end was trimmed by 11 bases and the J gene end by 5 bases; junction bases not matched to a gene: 5. CDR3: CAGSGSDNEQFF. The CDR3 DNA follows: TGCGCCGGGAGCGGGAGCGACAATGAGCAGTTCTTC.

There are a few counts of this clonotype. The CDR3 bases are TGCGCCAGCAGCTTGAAAGCGGGGAGCTCCTACGAGCAGTACTTC. Protein product: CASSLKAGSSYEQYF. The V call is TRBV5-1, the J call TRBJ2-7; 7 bases match TRBD2. The germline V gene has CDR1 SGHRS and CDR2 YFSETQ. After removal of 1 base from V and 0 bases from J, the junction contained 4 bases not matched to a gene. The CDR3 is 15 amino acids.

Of note for this clonotype: This may be a read error, as it is one base from a much larger clone. The V and J genes are TRBV14 and TRBJ2-1, with D possibly matching TRBD1 (5 bases). The V gene's germline CDR1 is SGHDN and CDR2 FVKESK. There are 15 residues in the CDR3. The V and J ends lost 3 bases and 4 bases respectively, with 13 bases between them. The CDR3 here is CASSHRGNPYNEQFF. The CDR3 nucleotides are TGTGCCAGCAGCCATAGGGGTAACCCTTACAATGAGCAGTTCTTC.

This clonotype showed up many times. V usage is TRBV20-1 and J usage is TRBJ2-1; TRBD2 matches 14 bases. The CDR3 has 17 residues. V was pared by 4 bases and J by 4 bases, with 9 bases of the junction left unmatched. Germline values: CDR1 DFQATT, CDR2 SNEGSKA (reference sequence). The DNA of the CDR3 is TGCAGTGCTAAAATCACCGGGACTAGCGGGAGTTACAATGAGCAGTTCTTC. Its protein is CSAKITGTSGSYNEQFF.

This clonotype was seen more than once but under ten times. This chain connects TRBV5-4 to TRBJ2-7; TRBD2 matches at 8 bases. CDR1 is SGHNT and CDR2 is YYREEE in the germline V gene (reference sequence). The CDR3 extends over 13 amino acids. After removal of 2 bases from V and 4 bases from J, the junction contained 2 bases not matched to a gene. The CDR3 DNA sequence: TGTGCCAGCAGCTTCGGGGGGGTTTACGAGCAGTACTTC. Translating it yields CASSFGGVYEQYF.

This clonotype has at least ten counts. For the CDR3, the DNA is TGCAGCGCCCTGAAGGTACAGGGGGGGTACGAGCAGTACTTC. Its protein product is CSALKVQGGYEQYF. The chain carries TRBV29-1 and TRBJ2-7; a possible D gene is TRBD1 (8 bases). Trimming cost V 7 bases and J 4 bases, with 20 bases left between them. The CDR3 contains 14 residues. Per germline, CDR1 SQVTM and CDR2 ANQGSEA.

This clonotype was counted at least ten times. The chain joins TRBV7-9 to TRBJ1-2; D is unclear. Trimming took 2 bases from V and 5 from J, leaving 15 bases between them. From germline, CDR1 is SEHNR and CDR2 FQNEAQ (reference sequence). The CDR3 covers 15 residues. For the CDR3, the DNA is TGTGCCAGCAGCTTATTGGAAGAAAGGGCTTATGGCTACACCTTC. Translating it yields CASSLLEERAYGYTF.

The J gene is TRBJ2-1, the V gene TRBV19; D is ambiguous. CDR1 LNHDA and CDR2 SQIVND come from the germline V gene (reference sequence). V shed 5 bases and J shed 7 bases, with 12 bases lying between them. This CDR3 spans 13 amino acids. The CDR3 region is CASSPPLGNEQFF. The DNA for the CDR3 is TGTGCCAGTAGTCCCCCCCTGGGGAATGAGCAGTTCTTC. The whole variable domain, filled in from reference TRBV19 and TRBJ2-1, reads DGGITQSPKYLFRKEGQNVTLSCEQNLNHDAMYWYRQDPGQGLRLIYYSQIVNDFQKGDIAEGYSVSREKKESFPLTVTSAQKNPTAFYLCASSPPLGNEQFFGPGTRLTVL.

This clonotype was seen repeatedly, ten times or more. The rearrangement uses TRBV13 and TRBJ2-3; 11 positions agree with TRBD2. CDR3 length equals 17 residues. The J segment lost 1 base and the V segment lost 5 bases, leaving 8 bases of the junction unmatched. Germline CDR1 PRHDT, CDR2 FYEKMQ (reference sequence). The CDR3, as DNA: TGTGCCAGCAGCGGGAAACTAGCGGGAGATCGCACAGATACGCAGTATTTT. Its translation: CASSGKLAGDRTDTQYF. Full variable domain (outside the CDR3, taken from reference TRBV13 and TRBJ2-3): AAGVIQSPRHLIKEKRETATLKCYPIPRHDTVYWYQQGPGQDPQFLISFYEKMQSDKGSIPDRFSAQQFSDYHSELNMSSLELGDSALYFCASSGKLAGDRTDTQYFGPGTRLTVL.

At least ten counts were recorded for this clonotype. Here the CDR3 DNA reads TGTGCCAGCAGCGTAGGAGCGAATGAGCAGTTCTTC. Encoded protein: CASSVGANEQFF. The rearrangement uses TRBV9 and TRBJ2-1; D call uncertain. Germline values: CDR1 SGDLS, CDR2 YYNGEE. With 0 bases removed from V and 7 bases from J, the gap between germline ends came to 5 bases. The CDR3 is made up of 12 amino acids.

This clonotype was seen many times. The rearrangement joins TRBV12-3 or TRBV12-4 to TRBJ2-7; the match to TRBD1 covers 9 bases. CDR3 length: 15 residues. The ends lost 5 bases at V and 1 base at J; junction bases unmatched: 6. The CDR3 region is CASSPGQGLSYEQYF. Here the CDR3 DNA reads TGTGCCAGCAGTCCGGGACAGGGTCTGTCCTACGAGCAGTACTTC.

This clonotype was seen at least ten times. The chain recombines TRBV6-2 or TRBV6-3 with TRBJ2-2; the D gene is possibly TRBD2 (5 bases). V was shortened by 0 bases and J by 7 bases, with 9 bases between the two germline ends. Per germline, CDR1 MNHEY and CDR2 SVGEGT. This CDR3 has 14 residues. CDR3 DNA sequence: TGTGCCAGCAGTTACTCGACCGGGGACGGGGAGCTGTTTTTT. It specifies CASSYSTGDGELFF.